The T cell receptor (beta chain) under discussion was sequenced for a study of blood T cell repertoires in COVID-19. Methods used by the authors: Amplifying reference gene primers gave estimates of nucleated cell counts. Repertoires were generated with immunoSEQ multiplex PCR, while TCRdb's copy carries only in-frame clones and drops some. V, J and clone size are those of that table, while D and trimming were read from the DNA. This sample has approximately 200,000 clones; around 85% occur once, and the top ten carry roughly 2%. CDR1 is SGHVS, CDR2 FQNEAQ, per germline. The CDR3 spans 19 residues. With 0 bases removed from V and 9 bases from J, the gap between germline ends came to 24 bases. This clone was found a few times.

The chain has TRBV7-8 and TRBJ1-6, with a possible D match to TRBD1 (5 bases). The sequenced material came from peripheral blood. This TCR was recovered from a man in his 70s with active or convalescent COVID-19. CDR3 protein: CASSLAVFQSGTSGSPLHF. The DNA for the CDR3 is TGTGCCAGCAGCTTAGCGGTTTTCCAAAGCGGGACTTCGGGTTCACCCCTCCACTTT.